Following are 15 T cell receptor beta chains from one sample sequenced in a study of Ad26.COV2.S vaccination and SARS-CoV-2 variants. The protocol was immunoSEQ multiplex PCR, while the TCRdb copy is restricted to in-frame clones and leaves out a portion. The table has about 100,000 clones, around three quarters seen once. The input for sequencing was peripheral blood, taken after recovery from COVID-19. The source is a human donor who had recovered from COVID-19.

The chain has TRBV28 and TRBJ1-4; 7 positions agree with TRBD1. The length of the CDR3 is 24 residues. V was clipped by 3 bases and J by 0 bases; unmatched bases: 28. Germline V gives CDR1 MDHEN, CDR2 SYDVKM. CDR3 loop: CASSFPPGQLSSYRDSATNEKLFF. CDR3 in DNA: TGTGCCAGCAGTTTCCCCCCGGGACAGCTGAGTTCGTATCGGGACAGTGCAACTAATGAAAAACTGTTTTTT.

The V and J genes are TRBV5-6 and TRBJ2-1; D is undetermined. Between the trimmed V and J ends, which lost 0 bases and 9 bases, there was a span of 10 bases. Germline V gene lookup returns CDR1 SGHDT and CDR2 YYEEEE. The CDR3 is 13 amino acids. CDR3 region: CASSLGPGSEQFF. In nucleotides, the CDR3 is TGTGCCAGCAGCTTGGGTCCGGGCAGTGAGCAGTTCTTC.

This rearrangement joins TRBV9 to TRBJ2-7, with TRBD2 matching over 12 bases. In germline, CDR1 is SGDLS, CDR2 YYNGEE. The CDR3 has 16 residues. V lost 4 bases and J lost 0; bases outside the gene matches: 5. CDR3 in DNA: TGTGCCAGCAGCTCTAGCGGGGGGGCAAGCTCCTACGAGCAGTACTTC. As protein: CASSSSGGASSYEQYF.

This rearrangement joins TRBV6-4 to TRBJ1-2; 10 bases agree with TRBD1. Trimming cost V 0 bases and J 4 bases; bases outside gene matches: 5. CDR1 and CDR2 from the germline V gene are MRHNA and SNTAGT. CDR3 length: 16 residues. The CDR3 DNA reads as TGTGCCAGCAGTGACTCCCCCCGGGACAGGGGCTATGGCTACACCTTC. Translation gives CASSDSPRDRGYGYTF.

V is TRBV18 and J is TRBJ2-7; D might be TRBD1 or TRBD2, each matching 5 bases. The germline gives CDR1 KGHSH, CDR2 LQKENI. The CDR3 covers 16 residues. Trimming left V 2 bases short and J 5 bases short, with 19 bases between. CDR3 in DNA: TGTGCCAGCTCACCATCCGGGGACCGAGGCGTCCACGAGCAGTACTTC. This encodes CASSPSGDRGVHEQYF.

In its sample, this clone was seen a few times. The chain is built from TRBV25-1 and TRBJ2-3; TRBD2 agrees at 9 bases. The ends lost 8 bases at V and 2 bases at J; junction bases unmatched: 8. Germline lookup yields CDR1 MGHDK and CDR2 SYGVNS. The CDR3 runs to 15 residues. CDR3 sequence: CASARTSELTDTQYF. The CDR3 DNA reads TGTGCCAGCGCCCGGACTAGCGAACTCACAGATACGCAGTATTTT.

This chain links TRBV3-1 (or the pseudogene TRBV3-2) with TRBJ1-2, with D possibly TRBD1 on 5 matching bases. The CDR3 extends over 14 amino acids. Germline values: CDR1 LGHDT, CDR2 YNNKEL (reference sequence). The V and J ends lost 0 bases and 7 bases respectively, with 12 bases between them. CDR3 region: CASSQESVGGGYTF. Written as DNA, the CDR3 is TGTGCCAGCAGCCAAGAATCCGTCGGGGGTGGCTACACCTTC.

V gene TRBV24-1 combines with J gene TRBJ2-5, with D unclear. The CDR3 extends over 13 amino acids. Trimming pared 7 bases from V and 2 bases from J, leaving 10 bases between. The germline V gene has CDR1 KGHDR and CDR2 SFDVKD. CDR3 sequence reads: CATSQQSQETQYF. For the CDR3, the DNA is TGTGCCACCAGCCAACAGAGTCAAGAGACCCAGTACTTC.

V gene TRBV6-5 combines with J gene TRBJ2-5, with TRBD1 matching over 8 bases. The trim removed 5 bases at V and 4 bases at J, leaving 9 bases unmatched. In germline, CDR1 is MNHEY, CDR2 SVGAGI. The CDR3 is 15 amino acids. In nucleotides, the CDR3 is TGTGCCAGCAGTATACAGACAGGGGAAGGAGAGACCCAGTACTTC. Translating it yields CASSIQTGEGETQYF.

The rearrangement uses TRBV19 and TRBJ1-5; TRBD1 matches at 10 bases. V was pared by 6 bases and J by 2 bases, with 4 bases of the junction left unmatched. Germline assignment: CDR1 LNHDA and CDR2 SQIVND (reference sequence). This CDR3 is built from 15 residues. The CDR3 coding sequence is TGTGCCAGTAGCCCCGGGACAGGGGGCAATCAGCCCCAGCATTTT. Translating it yields CASSPGTGGNQPQHF. Using reference TRBV19 and TRBJ1-5 for the parts outside the CDR3, the full variable domain is DGGITQSPKYLFRKEGQNVTLSCEQNLNHDAMYWYRQDPGQGLRLIYYSQIVNDFQKGDIAEGYSVSREKKESFPLTVTSAQKNPTAFYLCASSPGTGGNQPQHFGDGTRLSIL.

The chain recombines TRBV5-1 with TRBJ2-5, with 7 positions matching TRBD2. Trimming removed 2 bases from V and 2 bases from J; junction bases left unmatched: 9. The CDR3 extends over 16 amino acids. CDR1 SGHRS and CDR2 YFSETQ come from the germline V gene. Written as DNA, the CDR3 is TGCGCCAGCAGCTTAGTGGGAGGGGCCGGACAAGAGACCCAGTACTTC. This encodes CASSLVGGAGQETQYF.

This clone was counted a few times. This sequence joins TRBV5-1 and TRBJ2-2; possible D gene TRBD1, 6 bases. The germline V gene encodes CDR1 SGHRS and CDR2 YFSETQ. CDR3 length equals 20 residues. Trimming cost V 3 bases and J 1 base, with 25 bases left between them. In DNA, the CDR3 is TGCGCCAGCAGCTCAAAGTCCAGGAACAGGGACCGGCTGAACACCGGGGAGCTGTTTTTT. Residues: CASSSKSRNRDRLNTGELFF.

The chain recombines TRBV2 with TRBJ2-7, with D perhaps TRBD2 (5 bases). The CDR3 loop spans 12 amino acids. Germline loops: CDR1 SNHLY, CDR2 FYNNEI. The V and J ends lost 7 bases and 3 bases respectively, with 10 bases between them. CDR3 in amino acids: CASTDEGYEQYF. The CDR3 nucleotides are TGTGCCAGCACCGACGAGGGCTACGAGCAGTACTTC.

The table lists this clone with a count of one. The chain has TRBV28 and TRBJ1-1; D is perhaps TRBD1 (5 bases). The germline V gene encodes CDR1 MDHEN and CDR2 SYDVKM. V lost 4 bases and J 3 bases, leaving 15 bases between the germline ends. CDR3 size: 15 residues. CDR3 protein: CASSSAETAHTEAFF. The CDR3, as DNA: TGTGCCAGCAGTTCCGCGGAGACAGCCCACACTGAAGCTTTCTTT.

The chain employs TRBV5-1 and TRBJ2-3; 11 positions agree with TRBD2. CDR1 is SGHRS, CDR2 YFSETQ, per germline. The CDR3 is 16 amino acids. V trimming: 6 bases; J trimming: 7 bases; junction bases outside the gene matches: 13. CDR3 sequence: CASTPNSGGEGYTQYF. The DNA of the CDR3 is TGCGCCAGCACCCCTAATAGCGGGGGGGAAGGATATACGCAGTATTTT.